These T cell receptor beta chains were read from a single sample in a study of regulatory T cells in long-lasting Graves disease. TCRdb re-called the multiplex PCR reads with MiXCR, one entry per CDR3 protein. The profile shows hundreds of thousands of distinct CDR3 sequences, 13% of them singletons. These sequences were also reported in another study, on T cells in Graves' hyperthyroidism and ophthalmopathy.

The sample was peripheral blood mononuclear cells (PBMCs), taken at new diagnosis, from a patient treated with antithyroid drugs. These receptor sequences come from a man aged 25-40 years with Graves disease. CDR3s include the opening cysteine and the closing phenylalanine or tryptophan. The order of the fields is clone size, J gene, D gene, V gene, CDR3 DNA, CDR3 protein. D genes are given only for firm matches. Expanded clones get a size class; other rows say once, few or many, or leave the size out.

>many|TRBJ2-7|-|TRBV27
TGTGCCAGCAAGTTAAGTGCCCCAACGATGCAGTACTTC
CASKLSAPTMQYF
>few|TRBJ2-5|TRBD2|TRBV14
TGTGCCAGCAGCCAAGGGGGGAGGGCCCCTCAAGAGACCCAGTACTTC
CASSQGGRAPQETQYF
>many|TRBJ1-4|-|TRBV5-1
TGCGCCAGCAGCTCGGACTCAACTAATGAAAAACTGTTTTTT
CASSSDSTNEKLFF
>-|TRBJ1-5|-|TRBV6-1
TGTGCCAGCAGTCCCGTGGGGAATAGCAATCAGCCCCAGCATTTT
CASSPVGNSNQPQHF
>many|TRBJ2-1|TRBD2|TRBV2
TGTGCCAGCAGGGTAGCGGGTCGCTCCTACAATGAGCAGTTCTTC
CASRVAGRSYNEQFF
>-|TRBJ2-5|TRBD2|TRBV20-1
TGCAGTGTAGGTGGCGGACTAGCGAGAGCCCGGGAGACCCAGTACTTC
CSVGGGLARARETQYF
>few|TRBJ2-2|-|TRBV4-1
TGCGCCAGCAGCCATCTGATCCGGGACGGCTTAAACGGGGAGCTGTTTTTT
CASSHLIRDGLNGELFF
>many|TRBJ2-1|TRBD2|TRBV2
TGTGCCAGCAGGCAAGGACTAGCGGGCTTATTCAATGAGCAGTTCTTC
CASRQGLAGLFNEQFF
>few|TRBJ2-7|TRBD2|TRBV9
TGTGCCAGCAGCGTGGGGTCGGCGGGAGGATACGAGCAGTACTTC
CASSVGSAGGYEQYF
>many|TRBJ2-4|TRBD1|TRBV6-1
TGTGCCAGCAGGGACAGGGAGGACATTCAGTACTTC
CASRDREDIQYF